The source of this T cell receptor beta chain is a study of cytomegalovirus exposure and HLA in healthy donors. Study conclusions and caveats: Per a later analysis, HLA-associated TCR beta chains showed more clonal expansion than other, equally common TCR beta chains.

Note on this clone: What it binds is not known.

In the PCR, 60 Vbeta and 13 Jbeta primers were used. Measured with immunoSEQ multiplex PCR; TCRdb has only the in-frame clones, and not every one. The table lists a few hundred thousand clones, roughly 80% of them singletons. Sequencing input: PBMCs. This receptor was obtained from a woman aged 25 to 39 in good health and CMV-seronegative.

The DNA for the CDR3 is TGTGCCAGCAGTCCAGGGACTAGCGGAGTCTCCTACGAGCAGTACTTC. Translating gives CASSPGTSGVSYEQYF. V is TRBV7-9 and J is TRBJ2-7, with TRBD2 matching over 11 bases. Germline-derived CDR1 and CDR2 are SEHNR and FQNEAQ (reference sequence). This CDR3 has 16 amino acids. J lost 0 bases, V lost 6 bases, and 7 bases had no gene match. Variable domain in full (rest from reference TRBV7-9 and TRBJ2-7): DTGVSQNPRHKITKRGQNVTFRCDPISEHNRLYWYRQTLGQGPEFLTYFQNEAQLEKSRLLSDRFSAERPKGSFSTLEIQRTEQGDSAMYLCASSPGTSGVSYEQYFGPGTRLTVT.